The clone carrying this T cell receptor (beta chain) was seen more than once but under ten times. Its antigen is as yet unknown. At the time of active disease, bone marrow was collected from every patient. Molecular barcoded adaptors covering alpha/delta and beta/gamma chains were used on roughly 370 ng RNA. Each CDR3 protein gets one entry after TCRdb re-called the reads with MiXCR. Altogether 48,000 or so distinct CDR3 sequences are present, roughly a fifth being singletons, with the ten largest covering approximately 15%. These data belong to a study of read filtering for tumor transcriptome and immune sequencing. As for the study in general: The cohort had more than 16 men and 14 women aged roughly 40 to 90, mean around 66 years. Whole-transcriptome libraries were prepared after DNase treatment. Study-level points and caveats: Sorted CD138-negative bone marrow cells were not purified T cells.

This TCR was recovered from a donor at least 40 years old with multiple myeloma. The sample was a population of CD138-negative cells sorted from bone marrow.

The CDR3 nucleotides read TGCAGTGCTGGTAGATCGGGCGTGAACACTGAAGCTTTCTTT. As protein: CSAGRSGVNTEAFF. The V and J genes are TRBV20-1 and TRBJ1-1; D is unresolved. Trimming shortened V by 5 bases and J by 0 bases, and 13 bases separated the two germline ends. Per germline, CDR1 DFQATT and CDR2 SNEGSKA (reference sequence). CDR3 size: 14 residues.